A selection of T cell receptor beta chains follows, all from one sample in a study of blood T cell repertoires in COVID-19. Clones were sequenced by immunoSEQ multiplex PCR, and TCRdb holds only the in-frame ones, with some missing. In the table there are under 200,000 clones, 90% of which are singletons. Sequenced: peripheral blood. These receptors originate from a man aged 50-59 years with acute or convalescent COVID-19. Both conserved end residues are part of each CDR3. D genes are given only for firm matches. Clone size, where shown, is once, few, many, or a class for clones that have expanded.

size	D	length	J	V	DNA	CDR3
NA	NA	12	TRBJ1-1	TRBV3-1/TRBV3-2	TGTGCCAGCAGACAGGCGAACACTGAAGCTTTCTTT	CASRQANTEAFF
NA	NA	15	TRBJ1-1	TRBV27	TGTGCCAGCAGTTTCTCCTTAGGGGGGGCCACTGAAGCTTTCTTT	CASSFSLGGATEAFF
NA	NA	17	TRBJ1-3	TRBV7-2	TGTGCCAGCAGGACCTTCCCAGGGGCCGCTGCTGGAAACACCATATATTTT	CASRTFPGAAAGNTIYF
NA	TRBD1	14	TRBJ1-6	TRBV19	TGTGCCAGTAGTCACGACAGGGAGAATTCACCCCTCCACTTT	CASSHDRENSPLHF
NA	NA	14	TRBJ2-2	TRBV28	TGTGCCAGCATCACCGGAAATTCCGGGGGGGAGCTGTTTTTT	CASITGNSGGELFF
NA	TRBD2	16	TRBJ2-3	TRBV19	TGTGCCAGTAGTATAGGGACTAGCGGGGAGACAGATACGCAGTATTTT	CASSIGTSGETDTQYF
NA	TRBD2	15	TRBJ2-7	TRBV9	TGTGCCAGCAGCGTAGGGACTAGCGGCTCCTACGAGCAGTACTTC	CASSVGTSGSYEQYF
NA	NA	14	TRBJ1-2	TRBV5-6	TGTGCCAGCAGCAAGGGACAATTTAGGTATGGCTACACCTTC	CASSKGQFRYGYTF
few	NA	12	TRBJ2-7	TRBV29-1	TGCAGCGTTGAGGGACAAGTGCGAGAGCAGTACTTC	CSVEGQVREQYF
NA	TRBD1	16	TRBJ1-1	TRBV3-1/TRBV3-2	TGTGCCAGCAGCCAAGATCACCCAGGGGGGAACACTGAAGCTTTCTTT	CASSQDHPGGNTEAFF
few	TRBD1	15	TRBJ2-1	TRBV4-2	TGTGCCAGCAGCCTGACAGGGGTCGGTTACAATGAGCAGTTCTTC	CASSLTGVGYNEQFF
many	NA	13	TRBJ2-2	TRBV30	TGTGGTGGAGGGGCTAGGAACACCGGGGAGCTGTTTTTT	CGGGARNTGELFF
NA	NA	16	TRBJ2-1	TRBV27	TGTGCCAGCAGTTTATCGAGCGGTTCGGGGAAGGATGAGCAGTTCTTC	CASSLSSGSGKDEQFF
NA	NA	14	TRBJ1-1	TRBV19	TGTGCCAGTAGTATAGGTCAGAAGTACACTGAAGCTTTCTTT	CASSIGQKYTEAFF
NA	TRBD1	15	TRBJ1-4	TRBV18	TGTGCCAGCTCGCAAGGCGCAGGGGGCAGTGAAAAACTGTTTTTT	CASSQGAGGSEKLFF
NA	NA	14	TRBJ2-5	TRBV6-5	TGTGCCAGCACCCGGAGGGAGGCCCGGGAGACCCAGTACTTC	CASTRREARETQYF
NA	NA	18	TRBJ2-5	TRBV4-1	TGCGCCAGCAGCCCCAAGTTGGGCGGGACCTATTACCAAGAGACCCAGTACTTC	CASSPKLGGTYYQETQYF
NA	TRBD2	16	TRBJ2-1	TRBV19	TGTGCCAGTAGTAGGTCACTAGCGGGGTTAGTCAATGAGCAGTTCTTC	CASSRSLAGLVNEQFF
NA	TRBD1	15	TRBJ1-4	TRBV2	TGTGCCAGCAGTGCCGGACAGGGAGGTAATGAAAAACTGTTTTTT	CASSAGQGGNEKLFF
NA	NA	16	TRBJ1-5	TRBV19	TGTGCCAGTAGTGGCCCGGGGAGCTTAAGCAATCAGCCCCAGCATTTT	CASSGPGSLSNQPQHF
many	NA	15	TRBJ2-2	TRBV11-3	TGTGCCAGCAGCCCCTCCATCGACAGCACCGGGGAGCTGTTTTTT	CASSPSIDSTGELFF
few	NA	13	TRBJ2-5	TRBV6-5	TGTGCCAGCAGTTACGGGGTAGAGGGGACCCAGTACTTC	CASSYGVEGTQYF
NA	NA	16	TRBJ2-1	TRBV29-1	TGCAGCGTTGAAGATGGGGGGACAGATTCCTACAATGAGCAGTTCTTC	CSVEDGGTDSYNEQFF
NA	NA	15	TRBJ1-2	TRBV6-5	TGTGCCAGCAGTTACGATGGAGGCCCCTATTCTGGCTACACCTTC	CASSYDGGPYSGYTF
NA	TRBD1	14	TRBJ2-7	TRBV11-2	TGTGCCAGCAGCTTAGGTAGACAGGGGAGGGAGCAGTACTTC	CASSLGRQGREQYF
NA	TRBD1	15	TRBJ2-3	TRBV3-1/TRBV3-2	TGTGCCAGCAGCTCTACAGGGGGCGGAGGAGATACGCAGTATTTT	CASSSTGGGGDTQYF
NA	NA	13	TRBJ1-1	TRBV4-1	TGCGCCACCCTTCGAGCGGGTGACACTGAAGCTTTCTTT	CATLRAGDTEAFF
NA	NA	13	TRBJ1-1	TRBV19	TGTGCCCGGATCTGGGGGGGAGGATCTGAAGCTTTCTTT	CARIWGGGSEAFF
NA	TRBD2	15	TRBJ2-2	TRBV7-8	TGTGCCAGCAGCTTAGACGGGGGACTAGCCGGGGAGCTGTTTTTT	CASSLDGGLAGELFF
NA	NA	13	TRBJ2-3	TRBV27	TGTGCCAGCAGTTTCGGAGATACAGATACGCAGTATTTT	CASSFGDTDTQYF
NA	NA	14	TRBJ1-6	TRBV6-5	TGTGCCAGCAGTTATGTATCCTATAATTCACCCCTCCACTTT	CASSYVSYNSPLHF
NA	TRBD2	15	TRBJ2-1	TRBV19	TGTGCCAGTAGTATTGGGACTAGCGGGTCGAATGAGCAGTTCTTC	CASSIGTSGSNEQFF
NA	NA	12	TRBJ1-2	TRBV28	TGTGCCAGCAGTTTCAGGGGAGCTGGCTACACCTTC	CASSFRGAGYTF
NA	NA	18	TRBJ2-1	TRBV4-1	TGCGCCAGCAGCTCTCTCCCCAACAGACTCGACTACTACAATGAGCAGTTCTTC	CASSSLPNRLDYYNEQFF
NA	TRBD1	16	TRBJ2-3	TRBV7-9	TGTGCCAGCAGCCTCGAGCGGACAGGGATCACAGATACGCAGTATTTT	CASSLERTGITDTQYF
NA	TRBD1	14	TRBJ2-5	TRBV9	TGTGCCAGCAGCCAAAGGACAGGATACGAGACCCAGTACTTC	CASSQRTGYETQYF
NA	NA	15	TRBJ1-5	TRBV5-5	TGTGCCAGCAGCTTGGGGGTGAGGAGCAATCAGCCCCAGCATTTT	CASSLGVRSNQPQHF
NA	TRBD1	15	TRBJ1-4	TRBV29-1	TGCAGCGTGGGGGCCCCCGGGACAGGGAATGAAAAACTGTTTTTT	CSVGAPGTGNEKLFF
NA	NA	13	TRBJ1-1	TRBV7-2	TGTGCCAGCAGCCCCATACAGGGAACTGAAGCTTTCTTT	CASSPIQGTEAFF
NA	NA	16	TRBJ1-2	TRBV6-5	TGTGCCAGCAGTTACTCGACGGGGTTTGGTAACTATGGCTACACCTTC	CASSYSTGFGNYGYTF
NA	NA	10	TRBJ1-2	TRBV7-2	NA	CASSFAPGTF
NA	TRBD1	17	TRBJ1-4	TRBV7-9	TGTGCCAGCAGCCTCCGGGACAGTATTGCAACTAATGAAAAACTGTTTTTT	CASSLRDSIATNEKLFF
NA	NA	13	TRBJ1-2	TRBV6-2/TRBV6-3	TGTGCCAGCAGCCCTACAGGGAACTATGGCTACACCTTC	CASSPTGNYGYTF
NA	TRBD2	15	TRBJ2-1	TRBV10-3	TGTGCCATCAGTGTACGGGACTACCGCTACAATGAGCAGTTCTTC	CAISVRDYRYNEQFF
NA	TRBD2	16	TRBJ2-7	TRBV27	TGTGCCAGCAGTTTCGACCGGGGTCTAGCGGGAGTCGAGCAGTACTTC	CASSFDRGLAGVEQYF
NA	TRBD2	15	TRBJ2-1	TRBV6-5	TGTGCCAGCAGTTATAGACTAGCGGGCTACAATGAGCAGTTCTTC	CASSYRLAGYNEQFF
NA	TRBD1	16	TRBJ2-2	TRBV5-1	TGCGCCAGCAGCCCCCCGGGACAGGGGGCTCTCGGGGAGCTGTTTTTT	CASSPPGQGALGELFF
NA	NA	15	TRBJ1-3	TRBV7-2	TGTGCCAGCAGCTCCCGAGGGCAAAGTGCTAACACCATATATTTT	CASSSRGQSANTIYF
NA	NA	15	TRBJ2-1	TRBV9	TGTGCCAGCAGCGTAGAGGCTAGCCGGTCCAATGAGCAGTTCTTC	CASSVEASRSNEQFF